This TCR beta chain was sequenced in a study of vaccination and CD4 T cells after COVID-19. On the study more broadly: Sampling post-COVID took place a median approximately 100 days after diagnosis (range 35 to 161). Cultures serving as controls received a peptide pool (CEFX or HIV-1 Nef) or no peptide. General study points: From a median of roughly 21 to 38, SARS-CoV-2-reactive clonotypes increased, though not significantly.

CDR3 length equals 15 residues. The V and J ends lost 3 bases and 6 bases respectively, with 15 bases between them. Noted treatment: approximately nine-day PBMC culture with coronavirus spike peptide pools or control peptides (ViraFEST assay). ViraFEST sequenced TCRs after peptide-pool expansion of antigen-specific T cells. Sequenced with the Oncomine TCR Beta short-read assay was DNA taken from cultured CD4+ T cells. TCRdb re-derived calls from the PCR reads in MiXCR, one entry per CDR3 protein. Altogether about 11,000 distinct CDR3 sequences are present, over 60% being singletons, with the ten largest covering around 9.9%. Comments on this clonotype: Its antigen is unidentified.

V is TRBV12-3 or TRBV12-4 and J is TRBJ2-1; D perhaps matches TRBD1 (6 bases). Specimen: CD4+ T cells from blood, cultured in vitro. The TCR originated in a human donor who had recovered from COVID-19. The CDR3 protein is CASSFRGTNSNEQFF. CDR3 coding DNA: TGTGCCAGCAGTTTTAGGGGGACAAACTCCAATGAGCAGTTCTTC.